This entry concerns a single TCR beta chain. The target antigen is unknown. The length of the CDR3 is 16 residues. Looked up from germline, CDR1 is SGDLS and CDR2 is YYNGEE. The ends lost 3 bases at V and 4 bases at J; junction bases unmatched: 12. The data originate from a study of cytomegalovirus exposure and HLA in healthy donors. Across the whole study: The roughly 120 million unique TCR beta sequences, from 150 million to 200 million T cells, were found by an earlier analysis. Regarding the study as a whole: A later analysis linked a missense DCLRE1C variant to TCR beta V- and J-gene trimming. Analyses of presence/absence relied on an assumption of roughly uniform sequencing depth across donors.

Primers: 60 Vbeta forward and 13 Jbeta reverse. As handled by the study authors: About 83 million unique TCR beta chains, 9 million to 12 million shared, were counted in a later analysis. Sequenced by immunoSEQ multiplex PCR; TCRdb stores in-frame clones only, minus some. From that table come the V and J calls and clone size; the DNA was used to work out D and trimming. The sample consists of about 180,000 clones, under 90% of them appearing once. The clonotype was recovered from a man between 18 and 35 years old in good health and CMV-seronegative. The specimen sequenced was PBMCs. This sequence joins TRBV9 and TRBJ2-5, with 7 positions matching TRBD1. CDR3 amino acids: CASSASGAGGRETQYF. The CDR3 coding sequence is TGTGCCAGCAGCGCCTCCGGGGCAGGGGGACGAGAGACCCAGTACTTC.